This T cell receptor (beta chain) is drawn from a study of blood T cells in healthy people across ages. This clonotype was counted many times. As yet, its antigen is unknown. Then a second PCR, running roughly 7 to 11 cycles, was carried out with a sample-barcoded 5' primer and a J-beta primer mix. Through a template-switch adaptor with 12 random nucleotides, each cDNA molecule received a tag. TCRdb ran MiXCR on the 5' RACE reads and lists one entry per CDR3 protein. The sample has over 600,000 distinct CDR3 sequences; more than 35% are singletons. Findings and limits, study-wide: Greater diversity and more naive CD4+ cells were seen in long-lived donors than in aged donors. The study regarded diversity estimates from one million T cells as underestimates.

CDR1 is SQVTM and CDR2 is ANQGSEA in the germline V gene. V shed 1 base and J shed 4 bases, with 17 bases lying between them. The CDR3 has 16 residues. Drawing of peripheral blood yielded roughly 9.3 milliliters from each donor. The J gene is TRBJ2-1, the V gene TRBV29-1; possible D gene TRBD2, 6 bases. Source material: blood. This TCR was sampled from a man older than 75 in good health. CDR3 DNA sequence: TGCAGCGTTGAAGCCTCGGAGGGGCCTTTATACAATGAGCAGTTCTTC. Encoded protein: CSVEASEGPLYNEQFF.